The sequence of this T cell receptor (beta chain) was determined in a study of T cell responses to AZD1222 COVID-19 vaccine (dated by TCRdb to about 2021). With regard to the full study: AZD1222 recipients with second doses at about 4 weeks or about 12 weeks were pooled, because spike-specific TCR depth and breadth did not differ between schedules. Trial participants were enrolled by age into subgroups of 18-55, 56-69 and 70-plus years, and about 150, 27 and 61 TCR-sequenced participants, respectively, were included in these subgroups. TCR sequencing was performed for 230 to 250 trial participants, of whom roughly 200 were given two doses of AZD1222 and 26 were given two doses of MenACWY control vaccine.

The trim is 1 base for V and 2 bases for J, with a gap of 11 bases between the germline ends. The CDR3, cysteine through phenylalanine, is 16 amino acids long. Only CDR3 DNA is held: 48 bases, read in frame from base 1. CDR1 SGHVS and CDR2 FNYEAQ are derived from the germline V gene. Reading the label with the study, this specimen's time point is: baseline before first vaccination. Vaccinee samples came from UK trials COV001 and COV002, including a single-blind randomized controlled phase 2/3 trial of AZD1222 (ChAdOx1 nCoV-19) in healthy adults. For TCRbeta chain sequencing, PBMC samples from trial participants were taken at day 0 and at day 28 after the second dose. The table lists this clone with a few counts. Its recognized antigen is unknown. No base qualities exist here, and no much larger clone lies one base off it. The CDR3 regions of human TCRbeta chains were analyzed by immunosequencing. Under the source paper's analysis protocol: TCRs in the repertoires were compared against a reference library of SARS-CoV-2-specific TCRs that had been generated with the MIRA antigen-specificity platform. Breadth meant the fraction of unique TCRs that were SARS-CoV-2-associated, whereas depth meant the fraction of total T cells that were SARS-CoV-2-associated. Using the MIRA data, each spike-specific TCR was assigned both to the spike region to which the TCR was reactive and to a CD4 or CD8 class. Log10-transformed breadth and depth values were compared by one-way ANOVA with Sidak's multiple comparisons tests. As stored in TCRdb, this immuneACCESS dataset retains in-frame rearrangements with V and J assigned. A fraction of the clones does not appear; measured against another copy, unresolved V genes explain less than half of the discrepancy, and the remainder lacks a known reason. V, J and clone size derive from that table, while D and trimming were established from the DNA sequence. In this sample the table shows about 170,000 clones, about nine tenths of which occur a single time. Of the sample, about 2.8% is held by the ten largest clones.

Results the study describes overall, beyond this receptor: A significant rise in spike-specific TCR breadth and depth was observed after two AZD1222 doses relative to day 0 and relative to MenACWY recipients. Because no day 14 peak-response samples were available, repertoires were characterized only after the peak T cell response. Conclusions about previously exposed vaccinees are limited because only five to seven AZD1222 recipients were SARS-CoV-2 seropositive at baseline. Participants were mostly white British, with more females than males. The authors suggested clonal diversity may have been underestimated. Reportedly, close to half of the unique spike-specific TCRs recognized epitopes lying outside the regions that are mutated in the B.1.351 and B.1.1.7 variants. The vaccine-associated CD4 TCRs covered the entire spike protein, and the dominant responses fell in regions 160-218 and 743-854. In the small 56-69-year group, the increase in depth fell short of significance, most likely because of low power.

The receptor comes from an adult in good health. The rearranged segments are TRBV7-6 and TRBJ2-2, with TRBD2 as a weak D call on 6 bases. The sample was peripheral blood, taken on day 0 of AZD1222 vaccination. In nucleotides, the sequence is TGTGCCAGCAGCTTAGAGAGACTAGAAAACACCGGGGAGCTGTTTTTT. Its amino acids are CASSLERLENTGELFF.